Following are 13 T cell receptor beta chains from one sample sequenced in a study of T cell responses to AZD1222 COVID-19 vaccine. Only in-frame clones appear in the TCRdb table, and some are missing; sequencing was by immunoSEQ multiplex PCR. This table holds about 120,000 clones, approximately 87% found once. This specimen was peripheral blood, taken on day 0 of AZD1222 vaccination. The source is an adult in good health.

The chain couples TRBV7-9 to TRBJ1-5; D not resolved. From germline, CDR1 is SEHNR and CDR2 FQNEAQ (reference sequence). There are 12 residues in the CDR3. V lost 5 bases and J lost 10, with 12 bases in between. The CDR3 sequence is CASSVTGGPQHF. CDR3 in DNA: TGTGCCAGCAGCGTAACGGGTGGCCCCCAGCATTTT.

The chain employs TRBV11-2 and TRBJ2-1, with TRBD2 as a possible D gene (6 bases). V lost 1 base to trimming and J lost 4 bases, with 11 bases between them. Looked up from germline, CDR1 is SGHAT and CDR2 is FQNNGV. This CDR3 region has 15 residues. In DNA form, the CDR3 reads TGTGCCAGCAGCTTAGCGGGAGTCCCTTACAATGAGCAGTTCTTC. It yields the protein CASSLAGVPYNEQFF.

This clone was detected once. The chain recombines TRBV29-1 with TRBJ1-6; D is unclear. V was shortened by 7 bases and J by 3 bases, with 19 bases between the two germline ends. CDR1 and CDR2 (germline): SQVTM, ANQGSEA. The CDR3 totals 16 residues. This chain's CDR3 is CSALRLPKGYNSPLHF. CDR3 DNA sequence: TGCAGCGCCCTCCGGCTACCGAAGGGCTATAATTCACCCCTCCACTTT.

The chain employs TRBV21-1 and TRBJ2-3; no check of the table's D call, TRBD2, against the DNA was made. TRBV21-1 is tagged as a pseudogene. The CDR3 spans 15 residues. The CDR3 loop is CASTKGLAGGWTQYF. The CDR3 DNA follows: TGTGCCAGCACCAAGGGACTAGCGGGAGGATGGACGCAGTATTTT.

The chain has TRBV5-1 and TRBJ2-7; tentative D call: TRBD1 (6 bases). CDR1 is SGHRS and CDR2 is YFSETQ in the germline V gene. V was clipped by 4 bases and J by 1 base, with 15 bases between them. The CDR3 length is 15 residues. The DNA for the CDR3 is TGCGCCAGCAGCCCGTATTCAGGGGTTTCCTACGAGCAGTACTTC. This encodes CASSPYSGVSYEQYF.

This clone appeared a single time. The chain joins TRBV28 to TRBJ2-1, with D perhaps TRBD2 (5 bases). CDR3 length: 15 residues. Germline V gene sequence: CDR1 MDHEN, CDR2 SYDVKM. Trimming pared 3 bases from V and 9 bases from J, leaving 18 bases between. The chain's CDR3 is CASSFGPIRESEQFF. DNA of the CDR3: TGTGCCAGCAGTTTTGGTCCTATAAGGGAGTCTGAGCAGTTCTTC.

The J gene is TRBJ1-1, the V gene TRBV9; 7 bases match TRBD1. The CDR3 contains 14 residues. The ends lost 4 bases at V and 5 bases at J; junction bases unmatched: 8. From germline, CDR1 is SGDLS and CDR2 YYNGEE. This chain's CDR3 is CASSPRDSQTEAFF. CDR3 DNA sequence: TGTGCCAGCAGCCCGCGGGACAGCCAAACTGAAGCTTTCTTT.

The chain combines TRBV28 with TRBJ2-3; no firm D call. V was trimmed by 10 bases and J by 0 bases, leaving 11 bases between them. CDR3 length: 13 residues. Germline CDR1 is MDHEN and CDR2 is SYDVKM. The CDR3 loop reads CAILKPSTDTQYF. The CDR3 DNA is TGTGCCATACTTAAGCCTAGCACAGATACGCAGTATTTT. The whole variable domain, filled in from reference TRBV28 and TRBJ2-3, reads DVKVTQSSRYLVKRTGEKVFLECVQDMDHENMFWYRQDPGLGLRLIYFSYDVKMKEKGDIPEGYSVSREKKERFSLILESASTNQTSMYLCAILKPSTDTQYFGPGTRLTVL.

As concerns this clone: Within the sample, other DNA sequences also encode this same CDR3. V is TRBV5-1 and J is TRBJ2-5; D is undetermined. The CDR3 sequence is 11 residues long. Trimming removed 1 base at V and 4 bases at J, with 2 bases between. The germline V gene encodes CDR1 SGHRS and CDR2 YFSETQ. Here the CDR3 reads CASSLRETQYF. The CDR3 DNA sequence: TGCGCCAGCAGCTTGAGAGAGACCCAGTACTTC.

For the CDR3, the DNA is TGTGCCAGCAGCTTTGCGGGTAGCACAGATACGCAGTATTTT. It yields the protein CASSFAGSTDTQYF. V usage is TRBV7-2 and J usage is TRBJ2-3; D possibly corresponds to TRBD2 (5 bases). V was clipped by 3 bases and J by 0 bases, with 7 bases between them. CDR3 length: 14 amino acids. CDR1 and CDR2 (germline): SGHTA, FQGNSA.

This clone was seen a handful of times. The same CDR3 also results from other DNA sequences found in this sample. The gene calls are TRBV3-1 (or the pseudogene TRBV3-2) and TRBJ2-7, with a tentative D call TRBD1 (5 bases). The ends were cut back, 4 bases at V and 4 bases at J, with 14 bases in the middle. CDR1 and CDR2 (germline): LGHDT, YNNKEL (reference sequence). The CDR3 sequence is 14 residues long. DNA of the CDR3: TGTGCCAGCAGCCGGGGCACCTATAGTTACGAGCAGTACTTC. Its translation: CASSRGTYSYEQYF.

The CDR3 coding sequence is TGCGCCAGCAGCTTGGGACCGAACACCGGGGAGCTGTTTTTT. Its protein product is CASSLGPNTGELFF. The rearrangement uses TRBV5-1 and TRBJ2-2; no definite D call. The germline CDR1 and CDR2 sequences are SGHRS and YFSETQ. Trimming stripped 0 bases from V and 0 bases from J, with 3 bases between. The length of the CDR3 is 14 residues.

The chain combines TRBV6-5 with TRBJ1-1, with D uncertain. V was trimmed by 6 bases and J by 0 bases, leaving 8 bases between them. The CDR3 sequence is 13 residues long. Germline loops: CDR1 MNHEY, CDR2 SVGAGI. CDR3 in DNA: TGTGCCAGCAGGTCCGCAGTGAACACTGAAGCTTTCTTT. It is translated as CASRSAVNTEAFF.